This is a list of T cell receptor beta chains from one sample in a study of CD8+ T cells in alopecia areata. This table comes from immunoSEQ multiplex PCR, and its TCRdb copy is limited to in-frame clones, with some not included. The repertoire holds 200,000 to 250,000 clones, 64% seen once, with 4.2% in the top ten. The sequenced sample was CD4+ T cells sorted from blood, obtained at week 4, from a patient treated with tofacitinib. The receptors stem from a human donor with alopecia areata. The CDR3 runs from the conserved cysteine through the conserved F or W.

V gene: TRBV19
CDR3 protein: CASSIDRWGEQFF

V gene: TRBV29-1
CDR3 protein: CSAPGQGLEQYF

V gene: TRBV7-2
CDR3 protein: CASSLVVSDRGYGYTF

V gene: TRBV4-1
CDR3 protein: CASSQDQDGLYGYTF

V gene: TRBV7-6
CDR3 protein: CASSQIAGSYEQYF

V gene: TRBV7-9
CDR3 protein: CASSARQGGGNTIYF

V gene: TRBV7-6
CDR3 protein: CASSLAGTPSYNEQFF

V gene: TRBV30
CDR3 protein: CAWQGQGTGEQYF

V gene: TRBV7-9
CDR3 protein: CASSIETGRNSPLHF

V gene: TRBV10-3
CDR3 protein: CASQGNSMTGYTF

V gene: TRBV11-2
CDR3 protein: CASLGVETQYF

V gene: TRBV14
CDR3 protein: CASSQGALPEKLFF

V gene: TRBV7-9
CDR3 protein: CASSSPEGWNYGYTF

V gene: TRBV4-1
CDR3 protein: CASSQDWGAGPQHF

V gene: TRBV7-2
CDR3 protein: CASSRTGQGAYEQYF

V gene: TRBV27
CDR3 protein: CASGPKPETQYF

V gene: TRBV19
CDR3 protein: CASSIGFPRDESPLHF

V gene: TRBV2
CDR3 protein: CASTKDGGVQPQHF

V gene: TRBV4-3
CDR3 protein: CASSQEFINQPQHF

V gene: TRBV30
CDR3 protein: CAWSGGSNQPQHF

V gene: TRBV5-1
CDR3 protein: CASSLGGDEQYF

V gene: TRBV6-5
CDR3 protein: CASSVGSAGANVLTF

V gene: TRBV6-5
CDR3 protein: CASTHGAGIDGYTF

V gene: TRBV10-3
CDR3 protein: CAISGQGSNQPQHF

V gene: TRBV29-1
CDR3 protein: CSVDALGETQYF

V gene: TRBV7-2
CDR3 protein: CASSFTGGSYTF

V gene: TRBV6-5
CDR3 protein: CASSRGMAGYTF

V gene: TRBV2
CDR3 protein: CASSIQLGQSYGYTF

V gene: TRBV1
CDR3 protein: CTSSQGQSANEKLFF

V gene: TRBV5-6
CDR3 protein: CASSLDTEAFF

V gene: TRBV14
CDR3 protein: CASSQDLGYFYGYTF

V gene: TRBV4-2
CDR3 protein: CASSLQWQGARDTQYF

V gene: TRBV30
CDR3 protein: CAWSVRFDQPQHF

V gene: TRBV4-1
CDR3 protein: CASSQDEARVDEKLFF

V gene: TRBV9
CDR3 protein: CASSGDRDFKNIQYF

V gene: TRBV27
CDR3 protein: CASRGPGTISGTEAFF